The clone carrying this T cell receptor beta chain was observed many times. Because the CDR3 is missing its conserved closing phenylalanine or tryptophan, this is likely a read error. The limits of the CDR3 on the DNA are not certain, so only TCRdb's listed CDR3 is given. Gene names follow the mouse nomenclature. Markers used for sorting pooled cutaneous lymph node cells were CD4, CD8alpha, NKG2D, NKG2ACE and others. These data are taken from a study of CD8+ T cells in alopecia areata. RNA, once extracted, was reverse transcribed into cDNA for use as the sequencing template. Repertoires were generated with immunoSEQ multiplex PCR, while TCRdb's copy carries only in-frame clones and drops some. This sample carries about 300,000 clones and no singletons, and 0.9% to 1.5% goes to the top ten. This receptor was taken from a C3H/HeJ mouse with alopecia areata. As its MHC haplotype, the strain has H2-k. The sample was CD4+ T cells sorted from a lymph node.

CDR3 region: CASSPSGCDH. V and J are TRBV12-1 and TRBJ1-7; the table's D call of TRBD1 was not tested on the DNA. TRBJ1-7 has ORF status, its function being uncertain. The germline V gene encodes CDR1 SGHSN and CDR2 HYEKVE. The CDR3 region is 10 residues in length, termini included.